The clone carrying this T cell receptor (beta chain) was observed a few times. Trimming left V 1 base short and J 9 bases short, with 13 bases between. The germline gives CDR1 SGHDN, CDR2 FVKESK. The CDR3 runs to 14 residues. This entry is derived from a study of beta chain features in type 1 diabetes. As every portion of the isolated RNA was reverse transcribed, the sequencing read expressed TCRB transcripts. Profiled with immunoSEQ multiplex PCR; TCRdb holds only in-frame clones, not every one. The sample shows a few hundred thousand clones, about 15% of them seen only once. The chain couples TRBV14 to TRBJ2-1; D is perhaps TRBD2 (5 bases). The sequence derives from a man aged 30-40 years in good health. Sequences were obtained from naive CD4+ T cells from blood. CDR3 in amino acids: CASSQVVGLGEQFF. The CDR3 DNA reads TGTGCCAGCAGCCAAGTTGTCGGACTGGGTGAGCAGTTCTTC.